This T cell receptor (beta chain) stems from a study of cytomegalovirus exposure and HLA in healthy donors. Whole-study findings and limits: Researchers counted around 170 TCR beta chains as cytomegalovirus-associated. Researchers reported that a few CMV-associated chains were confirmed in vitro as CMV antigen-specific.

This clone was seen once. The target antigen is unknown. Other DNA sequences in this specimen translate into the identical CDR3. A multiplex PCR was run with 60 Vbeta primers and 13 Jbeta primers. Assay used: immunoSEQ multiplex PCR; TCRdb lists only in-frame clones, some missing. This sample has over 150,000 clones, with approximately 72% found just once. Germline V CDR1 and CDR2: ENHRY, SYGVKD. Trimming stripped 0 bases from V and 0 bases from J, with 6 bases between. This CDR3 region has 15 residues. The receptor was derived from a man between 50 and 59 years old in good health and CMV-seronegative. The sequenced sample was PBMCs. The chain links TRBV10-3 to TRBJ1-5; D possibly corresponds to TRBD1 (5 bases). CDR3 amino acids: CAISESGGSNQPQHF. CDR3 coding DNA: TGTGCCATCAGTGAGTCCGGGGGTAGCAATCAGCCCCAGCATTTT.